This TCR beta chain appears in the sequencing data of a study of Tregs in tolerant kidney transplant recipients. As for the study in general: CD4+CD25+CD127- cells came from approximately 3-day belatacept mixed lymphocyte reactions, some with roughly five-day graft donor restimulation. Recipient cells were told from donor cells by antibody staining. Whole-study findings and limits: Findings come from small patient numbers and require larger validation. The most relevant donor-specific Treg TCRbeta repertoire apparently came from expansion with activated donor B cells.

This clone was seen a single time. Antigen unknown. The CDR3 runs to 16 residues. V was shortened by 4 bases and J by 0 bases, with 14 bases between the two germline ends. Germline lookup yields CDR1 ENHRY and CDR2 SYGVKD. The method was immunoSEQ multiplex PCR; TCRdb's version includes in-frame clones alone and lacks a portion of them. Of 30,000 to 35,000 clones listed, approximately 83% are singletons. The genes are TRBV10-3 and TRBJ2-3; D is perhaps TRBD2 (6 bases). The sample consisted of Tregs from blood cultured with allogeneic cells. This receptor was identified in a human donor in good health. CDR3 coding DNA: TGTGCCATCAGTGTTTCAGGACTATCTAGCACAGATACGCAGTATTTT. It translates to CAISVSGLSSTDTQYF.